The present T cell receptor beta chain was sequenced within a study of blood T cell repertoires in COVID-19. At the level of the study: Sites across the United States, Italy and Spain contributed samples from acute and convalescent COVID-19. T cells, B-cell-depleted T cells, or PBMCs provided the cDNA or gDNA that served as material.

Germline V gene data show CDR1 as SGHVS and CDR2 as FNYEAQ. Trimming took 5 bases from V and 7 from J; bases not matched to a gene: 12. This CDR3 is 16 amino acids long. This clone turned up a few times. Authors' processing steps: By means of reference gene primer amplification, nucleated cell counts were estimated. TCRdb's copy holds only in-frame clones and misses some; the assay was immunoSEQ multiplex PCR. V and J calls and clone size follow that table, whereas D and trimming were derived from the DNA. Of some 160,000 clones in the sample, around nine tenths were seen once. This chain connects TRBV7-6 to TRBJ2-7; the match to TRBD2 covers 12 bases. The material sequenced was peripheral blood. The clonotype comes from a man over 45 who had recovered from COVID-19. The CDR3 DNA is TGTGCCAGCAGCCCCTCCGGACTAGCGGGAAGTGGGGAGCAGTACTTC. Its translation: CASSPSGLAGSGEQYF.